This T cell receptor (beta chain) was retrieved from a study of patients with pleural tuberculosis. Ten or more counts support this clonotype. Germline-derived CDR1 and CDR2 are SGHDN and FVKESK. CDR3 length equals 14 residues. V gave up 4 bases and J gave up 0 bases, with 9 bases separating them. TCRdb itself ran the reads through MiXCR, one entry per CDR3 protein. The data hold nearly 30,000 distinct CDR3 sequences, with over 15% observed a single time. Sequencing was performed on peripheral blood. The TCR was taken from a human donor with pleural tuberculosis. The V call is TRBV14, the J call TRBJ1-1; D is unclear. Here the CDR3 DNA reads TGTGCCAGCAGCCGGAATAATATGAACACTGAAGCTTTCTTT. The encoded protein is CASSRNNMNTEAFF. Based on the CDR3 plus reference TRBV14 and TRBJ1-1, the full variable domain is EAGVTQFPSHSVIEKGQTVTLRCDPISGHDNLYWYRRVMGKEIKFLLHFVKESKQDESGMPNNRFLAERTGGTYSTLKVQPAELEDSGVYFCASSRNNMNTEAFFGQGTRLTVV.